Listed below are T cell receptor beta chains from one sample, sequenced in a study of blood T cell repertoires in COVID-19. Produced via immunoSEQ multiplex PCR; TCRdb's table is partial and in-frame only. The sample consists of 300,000 or so clones, about 92% of them appearing once. Material: PBMCs or T cells enriched from blood (not recorded which). All receptors derive from a man in his sixties who had recovered from COVID-19. The CDR3 runs from the conserved cysteine through the conserved F or W. Fields, in order: D gene, J gene, V gene, clone size, CDR3 protein, CDR3 DNA. The D gene is left open where the match is weak. The listing skips clone size in some rows; elsewhere it reads once, few, many or a size class.

d_call: TRBD1; j_call: TRBJ1-6; v_call: TRBV6-5; clone_size: -; cdr3_aa: CASSYLGQEDNSPLHF; cdr3_nt: TGTGCCAGCAGTTACTTAGGACAGGAAGATAATTCACCCCTCCACTTT
d_call: TRBD1; j_call: TRBJ1-2; v_call: TRBV6-5; clone_size: -; cdr3_aa: CASNPDTGASYGYTF; cdr3_nt: TGTGCCAGCAATCCTGATACAGGGGCAAGCTATGGCTACACCTTC
d_call: -; j_call: TRBJ2-7; v_call: TRBV19; clone_size: -; cdr3_aa: CASSPKPGVLDEQYF; cdr3_nt: TGTGCCAGTAGTCCTAAACCAGGGGTGTTGGACGAGCAGTACTTC
d_call: -; j_call: TRBJ1-5; v_call: TRBV4-2; clone_size: -; cdr3_aa: CASSQETRGGQGRPQHF; cdr3_nt: TGTGCCAGCAGCCAAGAGACGCGGGGGGGCCAGGGGAGGCCCCAGCATTTT
d_call: TRBD1; j_call: TRBJ2-5; v_call: TRBV5-1; clone_size: -; cdr3_aa: CASRGTGAKRETQYF; cdr3_nt: TGCGCCAGCAGGGGGACAGGGGCAAAACGGGAGACCCAGTACTTC
d_call: -; j_call: TRBJ1-1; v_call: TRBV6-6; clone_size: -; cdr3_aa: CGSGSGAEAFF; cdr3_nt: TGTGGATCAGGGTCTGGGGCTGAAGCTTTCTTT
d_call: TRBD2; j_call: TRBJ2-7; v_call: TRBV5-6; clone_size: few; cdr3_aa: CASSLYGGYEQYF; cdr3_nt: TGTGCCAGCAGCTTGTACGGGGGGTACGAGCAGTACTTC
d_call: -; j_call: TRBJ1-2; v_call: TRBV5-4; clone_size: -; cdr3_aa: CASSLGTGLNGYTF; cdr3_nt: TGTGCCAGCAGCTTGGGCACAGGTTTGAATGGCTACACCTTC
d_call: TRBD2; j_call: TRBJ2-2; v_call: TRBV19; clone_size: -; cdr3_aa: CASSETSGGYTGELFF; cdr3_nt: TGTGCCAGTAGCGAAACTAGCGGGGGGTACACCGGGGAGCTGTTTTTT
d_call: TRBD1; j_call: TRBJ1-1; v_call: TRBV11-1; clone_size: -; cdr3_aa: CASSLFTGTAHTEAFF; cdr3_nt: TGTGCCAGCAGCTTATTCACAGGGACAGCGCACACTGAAGCTTTCTTT
d_call: TRBD2; j_call: TRBJ2-3; v_call: TRBV5-1; clone_size: -; cdr3_aa: CANSLGGLAGGDTQYF; cdr3_nt: TGCGCCAACAGCTTGGGGGGTCTAGCGGGAGGAGATACGCAGTATTTT
d_call: TRBD1; j_call: TRBJ1-5; v_call: TRBV27; clone_size: once; cdr3_aa: CASSSLRGPNQPQHF; cdr3_nt: TGTGCCAGCAGTTCGCTGAGGGGGCCCAATCAGCCCCAGCATTTT
d_call: TRBD1; j_call: TRBJ2-7; v_call: TRBV4-3; clone_size: -; cdr3_aa: CASSLDRGEYEQYF; cdr3_nt: TGCGCCAGCAGCCTAGACAGGGGGGAGTACGAGCAGTACTTC
d_call: TRBD1; j_call: TRBJ1-1; v_call: TRBV11-1; clone_size: -; cdr3_aa: CASSRQGYTEAFF; cdr3_nt: TGTGCCAGCAGCCGACAGGGATACACTGAAGCTTTCTTT
d_call: TRBD1; j_call: TRBJ2-7; v_call: TRBV5-6; clone_size: -; cdr3_aa: CASSYQGVEQYF; cdr3_nt: TGTGCCAGCAGCTACCAGGGGGTCGAGCAGTACTTC
d_call: -; j_call: TRBJ1-2; v_call: TRBV4-2; clone_size: -; cdr3_aa: CASSQELRYGYTF; cdr3_nt: TGTGCCAGCAGCCAAGAGTTGAGGTATGGCTACACCTTC
d_call: TRBD1; j_call: TRBJ1-1; v_call: TRBV2; clone_size: -; cdr3_aa: CASSGGLNTEAFF; cdr3_nt: TGTGCCAGCTCAGGGGGGTTGAACACTGAAGCTTTCTTT
d_call: -; j_call: TRBJ2-1; v_call: TRBV9; clone_size: -; cdr3_aa: CASSSPRYNEQFF; cdr3_nt: TGTGCCAGCAGCTCGCCCCGGTACAATGAGCAGTTCTTC
d_call: -; j_call: TRBJ2-1; v_call: TRBV7-9; clone_size: -; cdr3_aa: CASSLARANEQFF; cdr3_nt: TGTGCCAGCAGCTTAGCGCGAGCAAATGAGCAGTTCTTC
d_call: -; j_call: TRBJ1-6; v_call: TRBV18; clone_size: -; cdr3_aa: CASSPLGGLDSPLHF; cdr3_nt: TGTGCCAGCTCACCTCTCGGAGGGCTGGACTCACCCCTCCACTTT
d_call: -; j_call: TRBJ2-1; v_call: TRBV10-3; clone_size: few; cdr3_aa: CAISESNAVGWEQFF; cdr3_nt: TGTGCCATCAGTGAGTCGAATGCGGTGGGTTGGGAGCAGTTCTTC
d_call: -; j_call: TRBJ1-5; v_call: TRBV4-1; clone_size: -; cdr3_aa: CASSQDRVGSNQPQHF; cdr3_nt: TGCGCCAGCAGCCAAGACAGGGTTGGAAGCAATCAGCCCCAGCATTTT
d_call: -; j_call: TRBJ1-1; v_call: TRBV12-3/TRBV12-4; clone_size: -; cdr3_aa: CASSPQASEAFF; cdr3_nt: TGTGCCAGCAGCCCCCAAGCTAGTGAAGCTTTCTTT
d_call: TRBD1; j_call: TRBJ1-5; v_call: TRBV19; clone_size: -; cdr3_aa: CASSQDRGLQPQHF; cdr3_nt: TGTGCCAGTAGCCAGGACAGGGGGCTCCAGCCCCAGCATTTT
d_call: -; j_call: TRBJ1-4; v_call: TRBV30; clone_size: -; cdr3_aa: CAWKGVRQEKLFF; cdr3_nt: TGTGCCTGGAAAGGGGTTCGGCAGGAAAAACTGTTTTTT
d_call: -; j_call: TRBJ1-6; v_call: TRBV18; clone_size: -; cdr3_aa: CASSPPHRVPLGSYNSPLHF; cdr3_nt: TGTGCCAGCTCACCCCCCCATCGGGTACCACTAGGCTCCTATAATTCACCCCTCCACTTT
d_call: TRBD1; j_call: TRBJ1-1; v_call: TRBV2; clone_size: -; cdr3_aa: CASTGQAPTPNTEAFF; cdr3_nt: TGTGCCAGCACAGGACAGGCACCTACTCCGAACACTGAAGCTTTCTTT
d_call: TRBD1; j_call: TRBJ1-2; v_call: TRBV5-8; clone_size: once; cdr3_aa: CASSTSEDREWYYGYTF; cdr3_nt: TGTGCCAGCAGCACATCAGAGGACAGGGAGTGGTACTATGGCTACACCTTC
d_call: -; j_call: TRBJ1-1; v_call: TRBV6-5; clone_size: once; cdr3_aa: CASSYPGGSTEAFF; cdr3_nt: TGTGCCAGCAGTTACCCCGGCGGTAGCACTGAAGCTTTCTTT
d_call: TRBD2; j_call: TRBJ2-3; v_call: TRBV11-2; clone_size: -; cdr3_aa: CASTTRGLAGTDTQYF; cdr3_nt: TGTGCCAGCACCACCCGAGGGCTAGCGGGCACAGATACGCAGTATTTT
d_call: -; j_call: TRBJ1-2; v_call: TRBV7-8; clone_size: -; cdr3_aa: CASRPGGALNYGYTF; cdr3_nt: TGTGCCAGCAGACCGGGCGGGGCCCTTAACTATGGCTACACCTTC
d_call: -; j_call: TRBJ2-1; v_call: TRBV6-5; clone_size: -; cdr3_aa: CASSYIENEQFF; cdr3_nt: TGTGCCAGCAGTTATATCGAGAATGAGCAGTTCTTC
d_call: -; j_call: TRBJ2-7; v_call: TRBV2; clone_size: -; cdr3_aa: CASLIRQSYEQYF; cdr3_nt: TGTGCCAGCTTGATAAGACAGTCCTACGAGCAGTACTTC
d_call: -; j_call: TRBJ2-7; v_call: TRBV28; clone_size: once; cdr3_aa: CASSPADYSYEQYF; cdr3_nt: TGTGCCAGCTCCCCCGCAGACTACTCCTACGAGCAGTACTTC
d_call: -; j_call: TRBJ1-1; v_call: TRBV3-1/TRBV3-2; clone_size: -; cdr3_aa: CASSPSSGPTEAFF; cdr3_nt: TGTGCCAGCAGCCCATCTTCAGGGCCCACTGAAGCTTTCTTT
d_call: -; j_call: TRBJ1-1; v_call: TRBV4-3; clone_size: -; cdr3_aa: CASSHNPGAMNTEAFF; cdr3_nt: TGCGCCAGCAGCCATAACCCAGGGGCAATGAACACTGAAGCTTTCTTT
d_call: -; j_call: TRBJ1-3; v_call: TRBV4-3; clone_size: -; cdr3_aa: CASSQDQISGNTIYF; cdr3_nt: TGCGCCAGCAGCCAAGATCAGATCTCTGGAAACACCATATATTTT
d_call: -; j_call: TRBJ1-2; v_call: TRBV11-1; clone_size: -; cdr3_aa: CASSLDLVGGSGYTF; cdr3_nt: TGTGCCAGCAGCTTAGATCTAGTCGGTGGCTCCGGCTACACCTTC
d_call: TRBD1; j_call: TRBJ2-7; v_call: TRBV30; clone_size: -; cdr3_aa: CAWGRDSPEQYF; cdr3_nt: TGTGCCTGGGGCCGGGACAGTCCCGAGCAGTACTTC
d_call: TRBD2; j_call: TRBJ2-1; v_call: TRBV15; clone_size: -; cdr3_aa: CATSTPGLAGGHNEQFF; cdr3_nt: TGTGCCACCAGCACGCCGGGACTAGCGGGGGGGCACAATGAGCAGTTCTTC
d_call: -; j_call: TRBJ2-7; v_call: TRBV7-9; clone_size: -; cdr3_aa: CASSLWLGTSYEQYF; cdr3_nt: TGTGCCAGCAGCTTATGGCTAGGCACGTCCTACGAGCAGTACTTC
d_call: TRBD1; j_call: TRBJ2-5; v_call: TRBV4-1; clone_size: once; cdr3_aa: CASSRGQGEETQYF; cdr3_nt: TGCGCCAGCAGCCGGGGACAGGGAGAAGAGACCCAGTACTTC
d_call: -; j_call: TRBJ2-1; v_call: TRBV28; clone_size: -; cdr3_aa: CASSFGGASYNEQFF; cdr3_nt: TGTGCCAGCAGTTTTGGCGGGGCATCATACAATGAGCAGTTCTTC
d_call: -; j_call: TRBJ1-2; v_call: TRBV19; clone_size: -; cdr3_aa: CASQGGDYGYTF; cdr3_nt: TGTGCCTCACAAGGGGGGGACTATGGCTACACCTTC
d_call: TRBD1; j_call: TRBJ2-7; v_call: TRBV18; clone_size: -; cdr3_aa: CASSAGTGMSEQYF; cdr3_nt: TGTGCCAGCTCAGCCGGGACAGGCATGTCCGAGCAGTACTTC
d_call: TRBD1; j_call: TRBJ2-7; v_call: TRBV5-6; clone_size: -; cdr3_aa: CASSAWDRGYEQYF; cdr3_nt: TGTGCCAGCAGCGCCTGGGACAGGGGGTACGAGCAGTACTTC
d_call: TRBD1; j_call: TRBJ1-1; v_call: TRBV11-3; clone_size: -; cdr3_aa: CASSPRTGGVTEAFF; cdr3_nt: TGTGCCAGCAGCCCCCGGACAGGGGGCGTCACTGAAGCTTTCTTT
d_call: TRBD1; j_call: TRBJ1-1; v_call: TRBV20-1; clone_size: many; cdr3_aa: CSASGTGGDTEAFF; cdr3_nt: TGCAGTGCTAGTGGGACAGGGGGCGACACTGAAGCTTTCTTT
d_call: TRBD1; j_call: TRBJ2-7; v_call: TRBV4-2; clone_size: -; cdr3_aa: CASSGGQGYEQYF; cdr3_nt: TGTGCCAGCAGCGGGGGACAGGGCTACGAGCAGTACTTC
d_call: -; j_call: TRBJ1-4; v_call: TRBV27; clone_size: -; cdr3_aa: CASSARLEYNEKLFF; cdr3_nt: TGTGCCAGCAGTGCGAGACTGGAATATAATGAAAAACTGTTTTTT
d_call: -; j_call: TRBJ1-6; v_call: TRBV27; clone_size: -; cdr3_aa: CASSLGGVDSPLHF; cdr3_nt: TGTGCCAGCAGTTTAGGAGGGGTGGATTCACCCCTCCACTTT
d_call: TRBD2; j_call: TRBJ2-5; v_call: TRBV7-2; clone_size: few; cdr3_aa: CASSFGGAGAETQYF; cdr3_nt: TGTGCCAGCAGCTTCGGGGGGGCCGGGGCAGAGACCCAGTACTTC
d_call: -; j_call: TRBJ1-2; v_call: TRBV27; clone_size: -; cdr3_aa: CASSPWASDYGYTF; cdr3_nt: TGTGCCAGCAGTCCCTGGGCATCGGACTATGGCTACACCTTC